Given below is one T cell receptor (beta chain) in context. The antigen is not known. This sample is part of a study of tumor-infiltrating lymphocytes in localized non-small cell lung cancer. Whole-study context: Resected tumor was paired with non-adjacent uninvolved lung from the same patient.

CDR1 and CDR2 (germline): WSHSY, SAAADI. The length of the CDR3 is 15 residues. V lost 3 bases, J lost 4 bases, and 13 bases lay in between. Sequencing used immunoSEQ multiplex PCR; TCRdb keeps in-frame clones, though not all of them. The table records about 16,000 clones, 69% of them present only once. The study's findings and limits: Not all patients were TCR sequenced, owing to tissue quantity. No T-cell fraction difference was seen between IM1 and IM2 tumors. Each assay used a separate piece of the same tissue.

The chain employs TRBV10-2 and TRBJ1-3; D ambiguous. The TCR was taken from a human donor with non-small cell lung cancer. Sequencing was done on a sample of lung tumor tissue. CDR3: CASSDKEIGGNTIYF. The CDR3 coding sequence is TGCGCCAGCAGTGATAAGGAGATAGGAGGAAACACCATATATTTT.